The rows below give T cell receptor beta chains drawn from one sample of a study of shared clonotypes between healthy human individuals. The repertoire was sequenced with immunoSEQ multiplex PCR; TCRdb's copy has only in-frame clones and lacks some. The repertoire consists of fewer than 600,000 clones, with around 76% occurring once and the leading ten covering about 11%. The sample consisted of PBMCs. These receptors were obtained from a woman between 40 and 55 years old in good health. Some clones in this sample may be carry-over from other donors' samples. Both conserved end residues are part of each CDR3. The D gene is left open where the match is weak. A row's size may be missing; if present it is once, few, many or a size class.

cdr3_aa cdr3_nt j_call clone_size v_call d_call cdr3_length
CAISEGQGAYEQYF TGTGCCATCAGTGAAGGACAGGGGGCGTACGAGCAGTACTTC TRBJ2-7 few TRBV10-3 TRBD1 14
CASSSTTGQWGQLFF TGTGCCAGCAGCTCCACCACGGGACAGTGGGGACAACTGTTTTTT TRBJ1-4 - TRBV7-6 TRBD1 15
CASSSKTSVAYEQYF TGTGCCAGCAGCTCTAAGACTAGCGTGGCCTACGAGCAGTACTTC TRBJ2-7 - TRBV28 TRBD2 15
CASSLAGGTNRGGTEAFF TGTGCCAGCAGCTTGGCCGGGGGAACCAACAGGGGGGGCACTGAAGCTTTCTTT TRBJ1-1 few TRBV5-6 TRBD1 18
CASSSVTRESVF TGTGCCAGCAGTTCCGTAACTAGGGAATCGGTCTTC TRBJ2-1 - TRBV28 - 12
CASRRTGENEQFF TGTGCCAGCAGACGGACCGGGGAGAATGAGCAGTTCTTC TRBJ2-1 - TRBV13 - 13
CASSIAGGVSYEQYF TGTGCCAGTAGTATAGCGGGAGGGGTCTCCTACGAGCAGTACTTC TRBJ2-7 - TRBV19 TRBD2 15
CASSISGIPDTEAFF TGCGCCAGCAGCATCTCAGGGATCCCGGACACTGAAGCTTTCTTT TRBJ1-1 - TRBV5-1 - 15
CASSKTRNTGELFF TGTGCCAGCAGCAAAACCAGGAACACCGGGGAGCTGTTTTTT TRBJ2-2 - TRBV7-2 - 14
CATGTGGEKLFF TGTGCCACAGGGACGGGGGGTGAAAAACTGTTTTTT TRBJ1-4 - TRBV5-4 - 12
CASSYALPGTSGRQYF TGTGCCAGCAGTTACGCCCTACCTGGGACTAGCGGGAGGCAGTATTTT TRBJ2-3 once TRBV6-6 TRBD2 16
CAISPRGPANQPQHF TGTGCCATCAGTCCGCGGGGGCCCGCCAATCAGCCCCAGCATTTT TRBJ1-5 once TRBV10-3 - 15
CASSAGTSVDNEQFF TGTGCCAGCAGCGCCGGGACTAGCGTTGACAATGAGCAGTTCTTC TRBJ2-1 - TRBV9 TRBD2 15
CASSLVSGTDTQYF TGTGCCAGCAGCTTGGTGAGCGGGACAGATACGCAGTATTTT TRBJ2-3 - TRBV5-4 - 14
CASSTQGPGELFF TGTGCCAGCAGCACACAGGGTCCCGGGGAGCTGTTTTTT TRBJ2-2 - TRBV13 - 13
CASSLWGTDDQETQYF TGTGCCAGCAGTTTATGGGGGACAGACGACCAAGAGACCCAGTACTTC TRBJ2-5 - TRBV27 TRBD1 16
CASSPQGARPHTGELFF TGTGCCAGCAGCCCGCAGGGGGCGCGTCCGCACACCGGGGAGCTGTTTTTT TRBJ2-2 few TRBV11-2 TRBD1 17
CASSFRGRAEAFF TGTGCCAGCAGCTTCCGGGGGAGAGCTGAAGCTTTCTTT TRBJ1-1 - TRBV5-8 - 13
CASSPRREDTQYF TGCGCCAGCAGTCCGAGGCGGGAAGATACGCAGTATTTT TRBJ2-3 - TRBV10-1 - 13
CASTQGGQGEQPQHF TGTGCCAGTACTCAAGGAGGGCAGGGTGAACAGCCCCAGCATTTT TRBJ1-5 - TRBV19 - 15
CASSKGLEQYF TGTGCCAGTAGTAAGGGCCTCGAGCAGTACTTC TRBJ2-7 - TRBV19 - 11
CASSLPGQPAEQETQYF TGTGCCAGCAGTTTGCCGGGACAACCTGCAGAACAAGAGACCCAGTACTTC TRBJ2-5 - TRBV28 - 17
CASSLGQGGTSNTQYF TGCGCCAGCAGCTTGGGACAGGGTGGAACGTCAAATACGCAGTATTTT TRBJ2-3 - TRBV5-1 TRBD1 16
CASSLVSETQYF TGTGCCAGCAGCCTCGTTAGCGAGACCCAGTACTTC TRBJ2-5 - TRBV7-6 - 12
CASSSTYPGTSGSIDTQYF TGTGCCAGCAGTTCCACCTATCCCGGGACTAGCGGGAGTATAGATACGCAGTATTTT TRBJ2-3 - TRBV28 TRBD2 19
CASSQDWGENTEAFF TGTGCCAGCAGCCAAGATTGGGGTGAGAACACTGAAGCTTTCTTT TRBJ1-1 - TRBV14 - 15
CASSYEDGNTGELFF TGCGCCAGCAGCTATGAGGACGGGAACACCGGGGAGCTGTTTTTT TRBJ2-2 - TRBV5-1 - 15
CASSLDLFLDEQYF TGTGCCAGCAGCTTAGATCTATTTTTGGACGAGCAGTACTTC TRBJ2-7 - TRBV11-2 - 14
CASSQGTPGQTNTGELFF TGCGCCAGCAGCCAAGGAACTCCGGGACAGACGAACACCGGGGAGCTGTTTTTT TRBJ2-2 - TRBV4-3 TRBD1 18
CASRLLGQGPTVQYF TGTGCCAGCAGATTACTCGGACAGGGCCCTACTGTGCAGTACTTC TRBJ2-7 - TRBV6-1 TRBD1 15
CASSFLAGTDTQYF TGTGCCAGCAGTTTCCTAGCTGGCACAGATACGCAGTATTTT TRBJ2-3 - TRBV28 - 14
CASSKVGLAGGPQTGVTYEQYF TGTGCCAGCAGCAAAGTGGGGTTAGCGGGAGGGCCACAGACAGGAGTTACCTACGAGCAGTACTTC TRBJ2-7 - TRBV21-1 - 22
CASSLDVNNEQFF TGCGCCAGCAGCTTGGATGTGAACAATGAGCAGTTCTTC TRBJ2-1 few TRBV5-1 - 13
CAGSLTGLDYGYTF TGTGCCGGCAGCTTAACAGGGCTGGACTATGGCTACACCTTC TRBJ1-2 - TRBV5-6 - 14
CASSDRVATNEKLFF TGTGCCAGCAGTGATCGGGTTGCAACTAATGAAAAACTGTTTTTT TRBJ1-4 - TRBV2 - 15
CASSLGVEDTQYF TGTGCCAGCAGCTTAGGGGTCGAGGATACGCAGTATTTT TRBJ2-3 - TRBV7-6 - 13
CASKRGVVDISAEKLFF TGTGCCAGCAAGCGTGGGGTTGTTGACATTAGCGCTGAAAAACTGTTTTTT TRBJ1-4 - TRBV2 - 17
CASSFSGYTDTQYF TGCGCCAGCAGCTTTAGCGGGTACACAGATACGCAGTATTTT TRBJ2-3 many TRBV5-1 TRBD2 14
CASSPQRLAGPYNEQFF TGTGCCAGCAGCCCCCAGCGACTAGCGGGACCCTACAATGAGCAGTTCTTC TRBJ2-1 once TRBV7-3 TRBD2 17
CATSREGVDEQFF TGTGCCACCAGCAGAGAAGGGGTCGATGAGCAGTTCTTC TRBJ2-1 many TRBV15 - 13
CASSERGHGSSYNSPLHF TGTGCCAGCAGTGAAAGGGGACACGGGAGCTCCTATAATTCACCCCTCCACTTT TRBJ1-6 few TRBV2 - 18
CASSMEGSSFF TGTGCCAGTAGTATGGAAGGGTCCTCTTTCTTT TRBJ1-1 - TRBV19 - 11
CASSVTGQGPYEQYF TGTGCCAGCAGCGTAACGGGTCAGGGGCCATACGAGCAGTACTTC TRBJ2-7 - TRBV9 - 15
CASSTQENTEAFF TGTGCCAGCAGTACCCAGGAGAACACTGAAGCTTTCTTT TRBJ1-1 few TRBV2 - 13